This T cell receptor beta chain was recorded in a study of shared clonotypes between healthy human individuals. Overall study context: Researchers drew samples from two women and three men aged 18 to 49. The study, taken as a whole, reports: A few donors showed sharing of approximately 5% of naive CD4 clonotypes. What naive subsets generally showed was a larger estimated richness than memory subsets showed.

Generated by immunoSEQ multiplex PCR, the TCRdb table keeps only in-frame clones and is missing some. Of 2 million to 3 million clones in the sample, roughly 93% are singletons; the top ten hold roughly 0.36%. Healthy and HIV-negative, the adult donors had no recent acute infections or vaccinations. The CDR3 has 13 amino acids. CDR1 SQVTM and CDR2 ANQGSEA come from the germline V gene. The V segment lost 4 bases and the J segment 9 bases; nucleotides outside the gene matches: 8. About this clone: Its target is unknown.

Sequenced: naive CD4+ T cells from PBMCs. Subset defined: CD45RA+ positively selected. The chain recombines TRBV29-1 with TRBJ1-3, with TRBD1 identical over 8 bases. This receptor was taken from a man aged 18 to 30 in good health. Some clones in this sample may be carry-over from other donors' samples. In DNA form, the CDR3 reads TGCAGCGTTGTGACAGGGGTGCGGCCCACCATATATTTT. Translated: CSVVTGVRPTIYF.